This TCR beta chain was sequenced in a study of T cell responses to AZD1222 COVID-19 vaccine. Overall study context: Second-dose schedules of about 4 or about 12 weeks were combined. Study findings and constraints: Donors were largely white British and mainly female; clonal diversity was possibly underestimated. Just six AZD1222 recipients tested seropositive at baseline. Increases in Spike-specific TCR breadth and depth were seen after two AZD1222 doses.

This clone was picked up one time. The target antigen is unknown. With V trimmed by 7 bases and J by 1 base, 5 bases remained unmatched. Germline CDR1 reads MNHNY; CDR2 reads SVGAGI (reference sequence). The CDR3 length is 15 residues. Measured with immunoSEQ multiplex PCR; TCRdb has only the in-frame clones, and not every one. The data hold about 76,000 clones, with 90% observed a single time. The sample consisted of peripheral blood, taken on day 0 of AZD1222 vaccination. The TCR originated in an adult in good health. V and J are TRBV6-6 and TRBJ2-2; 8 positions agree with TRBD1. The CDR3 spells CASTATGENTGELFF. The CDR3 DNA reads TGTGCCAGCACCGCGACAGGGGAGAACACCGGGGAGCTGTTTTTT.